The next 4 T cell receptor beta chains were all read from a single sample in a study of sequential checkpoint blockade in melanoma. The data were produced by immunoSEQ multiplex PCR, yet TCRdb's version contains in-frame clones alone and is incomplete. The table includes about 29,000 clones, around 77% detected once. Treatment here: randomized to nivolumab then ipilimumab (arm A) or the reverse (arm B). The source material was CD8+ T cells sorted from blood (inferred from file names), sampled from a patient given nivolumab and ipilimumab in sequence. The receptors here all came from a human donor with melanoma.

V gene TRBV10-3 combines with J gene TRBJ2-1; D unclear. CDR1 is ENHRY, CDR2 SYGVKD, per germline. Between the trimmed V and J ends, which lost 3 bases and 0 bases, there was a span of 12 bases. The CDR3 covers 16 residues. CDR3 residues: CAISDVFNSSYNEQFF. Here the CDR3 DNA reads TGTGCCATCAGTGATGTTTTTAACAGCTCCTACAATGAGCAGTTCTTC.

CDR3 region: CASRLGTGIPPYGYTF. The CDR3 DNA reads as TGTGCCAGCAGACTCGGGACAGGGATTCCTCCCTATGGCTACACCTTC. This rearrangement joins TRBV28 to TRBJ1-2; 9 positions agree with TRBD1. Losses at the gene ends were 6 bases for V and 4 bases for J; bases not matched to a gene: 12. Germline V gene lookup returns CDR1 MDHEN and CDR2 SYDVKM. The CDR3 has 16 amino acids.

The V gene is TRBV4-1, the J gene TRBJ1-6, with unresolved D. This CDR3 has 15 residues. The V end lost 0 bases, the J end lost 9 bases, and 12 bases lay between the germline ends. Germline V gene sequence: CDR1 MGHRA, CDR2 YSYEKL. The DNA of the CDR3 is TGCGCCAGCAGCCAAGAAGGAGGGAAGGTTTCACCCCTCCACTTT. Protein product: CASSQEGGKVSPLHF.

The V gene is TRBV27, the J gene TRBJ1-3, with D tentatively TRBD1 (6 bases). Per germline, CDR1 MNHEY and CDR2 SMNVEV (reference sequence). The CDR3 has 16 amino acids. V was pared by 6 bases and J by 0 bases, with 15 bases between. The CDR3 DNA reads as TGTGCCAGCAGCCAGACAGGACATTACTCTGGAAACACCATATATTTT. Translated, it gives CASSQTGHYSGNTIYF.